This T cell receptor (beta chain) was observed in a study of T cells in Graves' hyperthyroidism and ophthalmopathy (dated by TCRdb to between 2018 and 2021). Context from the whole study: Peripheral blood was collected at initial diagnosis, before any treatment. A discovery cohort of 95 to 100 patients, roughly 40 with Graves' ophthalmopathy and under 60 with stable Graves' hyperthyroidism, was used to find distinguishing TCR V-J signatures. Whether ophthalmopathy could be predicted prospectively was tested in an independent validation cohort made up of roughly 19 hyperthyroidism patients plus 17 patients who later progressed to ophthalmopathy. The 100 discovery patients were divided at random into training and test sets in a 7:3 ratio. Thyroid tissue and blood T-cell repertoires from over 5 Graves' hyperthyroidism patients were also compared in the study. After sampling, hyperthyroidism patients received methimazole starting at 30 mg daily, and ophthalmopathy patients received high-dose intravenous methylprednisolone. The paper describes TCR Vbeta CDR3 sequencing of 130 to 150 peripheral blood samples, made up of approximately 40 ophthalmopathy patients, around 73 hyperthyroidism patients and roughly 17 progressor patients.

Amplification of TCR beta CDR3 regions was carried out from RNA transcripts. A first-round RT-PCR of the TCR CDR3 used the HTBI primer set with the Qiagen OneStep RT-PCR kit. A second multiplex PCR round built the libraries, followed by size selection and purification. Libraries were sequenced paired-end with 100 bp reads on an Illumina HiSeq2000. In the original analysis: SOAPnuke was used to process the raw data, throwing out any read that contained adapters or uncalled bases, had a mean Phred below 15, or lacked an exact constant-primer or identifier match. High-quality paired reads were merged with COPE v1.2.5, and unique nucleotide sequences were defined as clonotypes. Clonotypes were aligned to IMGT TRBV, TRBD and TRBJ reference segments using MiTCR v1.1. The analysis was restricted to V-J combinations with a frequency above 0.0001, which together covered 99% to 99.2% of the repertoires. The TCS score was defined as F50 (clonal expansion) divided by E x V (chaos), with BLOSUM62-based TCRdist calculated between CDR3 peptides within each V-J. Welch's t-statistics and random forest reduced 450 to 600 V-J features to roughly 13, which were used in a naive Bayes classifier (R e1071). TCRdb itself trimmed the public reads at Q25 with fastp, ran MiXCR and retained productive beta chains. Entries that share a CDR3 protein sequence are merged under the most common genes and DNA. The V and J calls and clone size are TCRdb's, not the authors'. The sample data list about 640,000 distinct CDR3 sequences, and roughly 20% of these were observed just once. The biggest ten clones account for 30% to 40% of the sample.

On the study overall, not on this receptor specifically: In validation, the model predicted progression to ophthalmopathy a median of about 6 months before onset, with approximately 71% sensitivity and more than 72% specificity. Most expanded thyroid clonotypes (frequency above 0.001) were also found in blood, which suggests that blood repertoires may mirror thyroid immune responses. A model built on a 13 V-J signature distinguished ophthalmopathy from stable hyperthyroidism, reaching over 85% sensitivity and around 81% specificity in cross-validation and 80%/75% in testing. No statistical method was used to set the sample size in advance, and investigators knew the group allocation.

Ophthalmopathy patients had moderately to severely active disease, with a Clinical Activity Score of 3 or more, a NOSPECS grade of 4 or more, and a disease duration of less than 3 months. Exclusion was applied to patients with uncontrolled infections, other autoimmune diseases, pregnancy or lactation. Diagnoses were established on the basis of clinical symptoms, serum thyroxine and TRAb, thyroid ultrasound, and orbital computed tomography. PBMCs were isolated from 7.5 to 10 ml of fresh peripheral blood by Ficoll-Paque density gradient centrifugation. Total RNA was extracted with Trizol reagent, and quality was checked on an Agilent 2100 Bioanalyzer. The CDR3 numbers 14 residues from cysteine through phenylalanine. The only DNA kept is the CDR3, 42 bases in frame from the first base. Germline trimming: 3 bases from V, 7 bases from J; junction bases outside gene matches: 5. Reading the germline V gene gives CDR1 KGHSH and CDR2 LQKENI.

For this clonotype: Its antigen is currently not known. No quality values exist for individual bases; no much larger clone is one base distant.

The TCR sequence derives from a man aged 25-45 years with Graves' ophthalmopathy. Sequencing used blood. This chain joins TRBV18 to TRBJ2-7; 11 middle bases align to TRBD2. The sequence in DNA is TGTGCCAGCTCACCTGGGACTAGCGGCCAGGAGCAGTACTTC. Its protein reads: CASSPGTSGQEQYF.